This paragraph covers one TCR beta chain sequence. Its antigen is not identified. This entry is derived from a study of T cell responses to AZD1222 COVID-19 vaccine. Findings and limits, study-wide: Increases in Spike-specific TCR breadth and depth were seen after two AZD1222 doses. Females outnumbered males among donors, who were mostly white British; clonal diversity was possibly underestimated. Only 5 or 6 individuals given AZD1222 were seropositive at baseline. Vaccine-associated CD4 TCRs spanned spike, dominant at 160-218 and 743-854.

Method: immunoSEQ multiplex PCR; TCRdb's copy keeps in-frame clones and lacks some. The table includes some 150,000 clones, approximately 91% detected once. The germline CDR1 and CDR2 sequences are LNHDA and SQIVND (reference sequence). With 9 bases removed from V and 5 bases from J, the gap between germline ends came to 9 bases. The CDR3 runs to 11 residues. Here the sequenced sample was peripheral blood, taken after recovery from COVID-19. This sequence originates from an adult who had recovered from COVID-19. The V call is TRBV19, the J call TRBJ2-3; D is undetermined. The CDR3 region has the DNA TGTGCCAGCGCTAGAGGAGATACGCAGTATTTT. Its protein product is CASARGDTQYF.